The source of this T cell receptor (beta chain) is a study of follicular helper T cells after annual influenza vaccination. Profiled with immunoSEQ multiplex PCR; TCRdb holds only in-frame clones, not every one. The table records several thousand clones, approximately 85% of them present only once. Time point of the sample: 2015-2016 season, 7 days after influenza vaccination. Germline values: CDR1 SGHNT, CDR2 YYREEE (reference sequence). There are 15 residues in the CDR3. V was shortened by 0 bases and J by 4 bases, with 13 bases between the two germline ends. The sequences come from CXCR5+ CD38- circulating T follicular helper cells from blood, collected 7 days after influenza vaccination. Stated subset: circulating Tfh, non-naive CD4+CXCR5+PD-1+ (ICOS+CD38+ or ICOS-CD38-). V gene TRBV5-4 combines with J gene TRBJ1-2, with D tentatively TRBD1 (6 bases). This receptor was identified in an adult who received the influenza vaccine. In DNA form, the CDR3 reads TGTGCCAGCAGCTTGGTCGGGGGCGGTAGCTATGGCTACACCTTC. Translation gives CASSLVGGGSYGYTF.